This TCR beta chain was found in a study of CD8 T cells in Susac syndrome. The trim removed 3 bases at V and 2 bases at J, leaving 3 bases unmatched. The germline V gene encodes CDR1 SGHTA and CDR2 FQGNSA. The length of the CDR3 is 14 residues. This clonotype showed up just a few times. It was with random hexamers that about 0.45 to 1 ug RNA was reverse transcribed. MiXCR was run by TCRdb on the immunoSEQ multiplex PCR reads, yielding one entry per CDR3 protein. The sample carries roughly 200,000 distinct CDR3 sequences, roughly 94% recorded once. This clonotype was obtained from a human donor with Susac syndrome. Material: CD4+ T cells from PBMCs. V gene TRBV7-2 combines with J gene TRBJ2-5; 7 bases map to TRBD2. CDR3 DNA: TGTGCCAGCAGCTTGCAGGGAGGGCAAGAGACCCAGTACTTC. This translates into CASSLQGGQETQYF. Based on the CDR3 plus reference TRBV7-2 and TRBJ2-5, the full variable domain is GAGVSQSPSNKVTEKGKDVELRCDPISGHTALYWYRQSLGQGLEFLIYFQGNSAPDKSGLPSDRFSAERTGGSVSTLTIQRTQQEDSAVYLCASSLQGGQETQYFGPGTRLLVL.